This section outlines one TCR beta chain sequence together with its context. TCR beta libraries were built with iRepertoire HTBI primers and Arm-PCR of CDR3 regions. TCRdb reprocessed the multiplex PCR reads via MiXCR and lists one record per CDR3 protein. This sample has some 500,000 distinct CDR3 sequences, with about 15% found just once. V was clipped by 6 bases and J by 4 bases, with 15 bases between them. This CDR3 is 14 amino acids long. Germline assignment: CDR1 SNHLY and CDR2 FYNNEI. The sample is drawn from a study of regulatory T cells in long-lasting Graves disease. Time point denoted: newly diagnosed GD, antithyroid drugs for less than 3 months. PBMCs provided the RNA from which the TCR library was made. The same data also went into a second study, on T cells in Graves' hyperthyroidism and ophthalmopathy.

The receptor was derived from a woman between 40 and 65 years old with Graves disease. The chain combines TRBV2 with TRBJ2-5; D ambiguous. The sample was peripheral blood mononuclear cells (PBMCs), taken at new diagnosis, from a patient treated with antithyroid drugs. CDR3 DNA: TGTGCCAGCAGCTTGACGTCCCAGCGAGAGACCCAGTACTTC. It codes for CASSLTSQRETQYF.